Presented here are 3 T cell receptor beta chains from one specimen sequenced in a study of shared clonotypes between healthy human individuals. Generated by immunoSEQ multiplex PCR, the TCRdb table keeps only in-frame clones and is missing some. The data show approximately 530,000 clones, with 90% to 97% seen just once and about 0.068% held by the top ten. Sequencing input: naive CD4+ T cells sorted from blood. Subset described: CD45RA+ positively selected. These receptor sequences come from a woman aged 25 to 39 in good health.

The rearrangement uses TRBV14 and TRBJ2-1, with TRBD2 matching 14 bases. V was pared by 1 base and J by 7 bases, with 3 bases of the junction left unmatched. The CDR3 consists of 16 residues. From germline, CDR1 is SGHDN and CDR2 FVKESK. The DNA for the CDR3 is TGTGCCAGCAGCCAAGGGGGGACTAGCGGGAGAAATGAGCAGTTCTTC. This encodes CASSQGGTSGRNEQFF.

The genes are TRBV7-9 and TRBJ2-5; possibly TRBD2 for D (5 bases). From germline, CDR1 is SEHNR and CDR2 FQNEAQ (reference sequence). CDR3 length: 12 amino acids. V was trimmed by 2 bases and J by 4 bases, leaving 5 bases between them. CDR3 amino acids: CASSLSGETQYF. In DNA form, the CDR3 reads TGTGCCAGCAGCTTAAGCGGAGAGACCCAGTACTTC.

The V gene is TRBV28, the J gene TRBJ1-5; D remains unclear. The CDR3 is 12 amino acids. Trimming removed 6 bases from V and 8 bases from J, with 11 bases in between. Germline lookup yields CDR1 MDHEN and CDR2 SYDVKM. CDR3 amino acids: CASSPDEEPQHF. CDR3 DNA sequence: TGTGCCAGCAGCCCGGATGAGGAGCCCCAGCATTTT.